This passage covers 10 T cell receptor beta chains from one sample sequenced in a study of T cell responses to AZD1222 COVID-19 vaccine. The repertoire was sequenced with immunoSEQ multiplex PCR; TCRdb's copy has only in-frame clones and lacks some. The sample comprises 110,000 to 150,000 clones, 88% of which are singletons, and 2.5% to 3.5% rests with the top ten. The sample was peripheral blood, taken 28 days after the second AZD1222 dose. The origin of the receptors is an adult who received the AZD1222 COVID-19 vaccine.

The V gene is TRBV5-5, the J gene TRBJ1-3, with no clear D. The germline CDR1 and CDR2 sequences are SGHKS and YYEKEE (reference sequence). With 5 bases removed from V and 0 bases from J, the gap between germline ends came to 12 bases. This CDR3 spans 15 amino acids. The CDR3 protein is CASSRDFVSGNTIYF. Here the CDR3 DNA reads TGTGCCAGCAGTAGGGATTTCGTCTCTGGAAACACCATATATTTT.

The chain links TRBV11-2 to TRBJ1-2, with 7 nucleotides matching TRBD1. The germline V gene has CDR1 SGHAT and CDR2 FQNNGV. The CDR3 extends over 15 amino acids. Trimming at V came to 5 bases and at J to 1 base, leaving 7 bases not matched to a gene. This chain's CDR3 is CASSKGQTFNYGYTF. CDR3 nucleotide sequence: TGTGCCAGCAGCAAGGGACAGACCTTTAACTATGGCTACACCTTC.

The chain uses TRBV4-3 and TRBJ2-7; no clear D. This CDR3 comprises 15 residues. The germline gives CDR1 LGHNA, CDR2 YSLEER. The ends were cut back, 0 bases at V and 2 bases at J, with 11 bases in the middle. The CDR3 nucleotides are TGCGCCAGCAGCCAAGACAAGCTTCCGACCTACGAGCAGTACTTC. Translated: CASSQDKLPTYEQYF.

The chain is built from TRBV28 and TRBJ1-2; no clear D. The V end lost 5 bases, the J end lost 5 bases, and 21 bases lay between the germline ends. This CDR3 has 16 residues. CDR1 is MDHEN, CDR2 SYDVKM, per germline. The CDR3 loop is CASSPNRAAGRYGYTF. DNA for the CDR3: TGTGCCAGCAGTCCTAACCGGGCGGCTGGGAGATATGGCTACACCTTC.

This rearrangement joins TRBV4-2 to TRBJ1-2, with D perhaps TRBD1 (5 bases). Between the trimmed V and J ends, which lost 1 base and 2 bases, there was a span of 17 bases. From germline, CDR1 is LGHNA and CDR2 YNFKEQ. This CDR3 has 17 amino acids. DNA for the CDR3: TGTGCCAGCAGCCAAGCTCCGACAGCACAGATAAACTATGGCTACACCTTC. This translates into CASSQAPTAQINYGYTF.

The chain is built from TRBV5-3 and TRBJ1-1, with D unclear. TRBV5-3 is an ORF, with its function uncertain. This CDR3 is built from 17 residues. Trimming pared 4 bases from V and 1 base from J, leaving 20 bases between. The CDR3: CARSSWESSLGNTEAFF. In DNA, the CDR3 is TGTGCCAGAAGCAGTTGGGAGTCAAGTCTGGGGAACACTGAAGCTTTCTTT.

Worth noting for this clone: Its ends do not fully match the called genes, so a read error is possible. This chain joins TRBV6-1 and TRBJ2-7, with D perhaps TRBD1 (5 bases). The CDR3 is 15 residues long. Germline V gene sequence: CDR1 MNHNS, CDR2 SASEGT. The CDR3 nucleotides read TGTGCCAGCAGCGAAGCCCTACAGGACCCCTACGAGCAGTACTTC. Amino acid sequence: CASSEALQDPYEQYF.

The CDR3 nucleotides are TGTGCCAGCCGGCCGAGGGGACAGGACCTCTACGAGCAGTACTTC. This gives the protein CASRPRGQDLYEQYF. The V call is TRBV27, the J call TRBJ2-7; 8 bases match TRBD1. CDR1 is MNHEY and CDR2 is SMNVEV in the germline V gene (reference sequence). V shed 8 bases and J 3 bases; nucleotides not matched to a gene: 12. This CDR3 comprises 15 residues.

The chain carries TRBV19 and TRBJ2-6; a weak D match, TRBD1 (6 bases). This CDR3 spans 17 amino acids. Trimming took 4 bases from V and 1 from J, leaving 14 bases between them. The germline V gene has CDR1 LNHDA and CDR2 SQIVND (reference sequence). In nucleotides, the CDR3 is TGTGCCAGTAGTAGGACAGCCGATGGGTCTGGGGCCAACGTCCTGACTTTC. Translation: CASSRTADGSGANVLTF.

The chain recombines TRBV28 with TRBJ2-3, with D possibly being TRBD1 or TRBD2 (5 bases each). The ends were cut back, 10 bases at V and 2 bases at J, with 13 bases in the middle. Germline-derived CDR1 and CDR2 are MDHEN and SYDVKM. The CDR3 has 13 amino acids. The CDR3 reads CAMGRGDTDTQYF. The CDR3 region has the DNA TGTGCCATGGGACGGGGAGACACAGATACGCAGTATTTT.